The clone carrying this T cell receptor (beta chain) was counted ten times or more. Each patient was aged 18 to 65 and had newly diagnosed hyperthyroidism of under 2 months' duration. Clinical symptoms, serum thyroxine, TRAb, thyroid ultrasound and orbital computed tomography informed diagnoses. Isolation of PBMCs was performed on 9.5 to 10 ml fresh peripheral blood. This entry is derived from a study of T cells in Graves' hyperthyroidism and ophthalmopathy. The germline CDR1 and CDR2 sequences are DFQATT and SNEGSKA (reference sequence). The CDR3 spans 16 residues. V was shortened by 5 bases and J by 2 bases, with 19 bases between the two germline ends. RNA transcripts gave rise to amplified TCR beta CDR3 regions. RT-PCR in the first round (using the HTBI primer set) targeted the TCR CDR3. One entry per CDR3 protein results from TCRdb running MiXCR on the multiplex PCR reads. The sample has under 650,000 distinct CDR3 sequences; roughly 17% are singletons.

This clonotype was sampled from a woman in her twenties or thirties with Graves' hyperthyroidism. The rearrangement links TRBV20-1 to TRBJ1-5; D is possibly TRBD1 (6 bases). What was sequenced was blood. The CDR3: CSALEWGQGGNQPQHF. The CDR3 region has the DNA TGCAGTGCTTTAGAATGGGGACAAGGGGGCAATCAGCCCCAGCATTTT.